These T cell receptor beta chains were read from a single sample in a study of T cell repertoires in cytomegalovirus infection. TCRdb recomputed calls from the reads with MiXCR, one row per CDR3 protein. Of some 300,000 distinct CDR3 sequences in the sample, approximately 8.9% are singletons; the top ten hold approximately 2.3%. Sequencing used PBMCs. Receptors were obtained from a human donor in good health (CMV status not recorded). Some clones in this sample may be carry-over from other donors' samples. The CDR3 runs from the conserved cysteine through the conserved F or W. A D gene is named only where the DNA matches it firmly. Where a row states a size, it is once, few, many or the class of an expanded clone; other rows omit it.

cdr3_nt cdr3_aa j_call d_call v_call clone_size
TGCAGTGCTAGAGATCCCCGGGGGAGCACAGATACGCAGTATTTT CSARDPRGSTDTQYF TRBJ2-3 . TRBV20-1 once
TGCAGTGCTAGGGCGGGACAGGCGAATGAGCAGTTCTTC CSARAGQANEQFF TRBJ2-1 TRBD1 TRBV20-1 .
TGTGCCAGCAGCAGCACTTCTGCAACTAATGAAAAACTGTTTTTT CASSSTSATNEKLFF TRBJ1-4 . TRBV3-1 few
TGTGCCACAACCGGGACCTCGGGGAGGACCCAGTACTTC CATTGTSGRTQYF TRBJ2-5 . TRBV10-3 many
TGTGCCAGCATCTGGGAGCGGGGGGGCAGCGTGACCCAGTACTTC CASIWERGGSVTQYF TRBJ2-5 TRBD2 TRBV6-1 many
TGTGCCAGCAGTTTGCGGGGCCGCCTGGCTAATGAAAAACTGTTTTTT CASSLRGRLANEKLFF TRBJ1-4 . TRBV28 many
TGTGCCAGCAGCGCCAGGGACGACACTGAAGCTTTCTTT CASSARDDTEAFF TRBJ1-1 . TRBV2 many
TGCAGCGTTGAGGCAGGGGGTTATGGCTACACCTTC CSVEAGGYGYTF TRBJ1-2 TRBD1 TRBV29-1 many
TGTGCCACCAGCAGAGATCGAGGGGCAAACACCGGGGAGCTGTTTTTT CATSRDRGANTGELFF TRBJ2-2 . TRBV15 many
TGTGCCAGCAGCTTAAGTGGGACTTACTATGGCTACACCTTC CASSLSGTYYGYTF TRBJ1-2 . TRBV7-6 .
TGTGCCAGCAGCCAGGCCGACAGGGGAAGAACTGGAAACACCATATATTTT CASSQADRGRTGNTIYF TRBJ1-3 TRBD1 TRBV14 .
TGTGCCAGCGGGACAGTCGGAGATACGCAGTATTTT CASGTVGDTQYF TRBJ2-3 TRBD1 TRBV6-2/TRBV6-3 .
TGTGCCAGCAGCCCCGGAAGAAGCGGGGGGCGAGATACGCAGTATTTT CASSPGRSGGRDTQYF TRBJ2-3 TRBD2 TRBV5-4 many
TGTGCCACCACCGAGGACCGTAACACCGGGGAGCTGTTTTTT CATTEDRNTGELFF TRBJ2-2 . TRBV10-3 many
TGTGCCAGTAGTTTAGGAACGAGAAGCACAGATACGCAGTATTTT CASSLGTRSTDTQYF TRBJ2-3 . TRBV28 many
TGCAGTGCGCCTAGGGTTGCCGGTGAGCAGTTCTTC CSAPRVAGEQFF TRBJ2-1 . TRBV20-1 .
TGCAGTGCTAGAGCCGGGACAGATTATAATTCACCCCTCCACTTT CSARAGTDYNSPLHF TRBJ1-6 TRBD1 TRBV20-1 .
TGCAGTGCTCCCCTACCGGGGACCTTCGGTGGCTACACCTTC CSAPLPGTFGGYTF TRBJ1-2 . TRBV20-1 many
TGTGCCAGCAGTGAATTTGTAAATTGGGACACAGATACGCAGTATTTT CASSEFVNWDTDTQYF TRBJ2-3 . TRBV25-1 many
TGTGCCAGTAGTATAGTCCCGGGAGAAGGGGCTGAAGCTTTCTTT CASSIVPGEGAEAFF TRBJ1-1 . TRBV19 many